The text below deals with one T cell receptor (beta chain). Its antigen is unidentified. CDR3 size: 15 residues. V lost 2 bases and J lost 1; bases outside the gene matches: 0. Germline V gene data show CDR1 as MGHDK and CDR2 as SYGVNS. The sample is drawn from a study of T cell responses to AZD1222 COVID-19 vaccine. Overall study results and limits: The span of vaccine-associated CD4 TCRs extended across spike, with dominance at 160-218 and 743-854. Nearly half of spike-specific TCRs reportedly target variant regions that are unmutated in the B.1.351 and B.1.1.7 variants.

The method was immunoSEQ multiplex PCR; TCRdb's version includes in-frame clones alone and lacks a portion of them. The data hold roughly 140,000 clones, with over 75% observed a single time. The specimen comprised peripheral blood, sampled on day 0 of AZD1222 vaccination. The rearrangement joins TRBV25-1 to TRBJ2-1; 9 nucleotides line up with TRBD1. This TCR derives from an adult in good health. The CDR3 DNA reads TGTGCCAGCAGTGAAGGACAGGGGTCCTACAATGAGCAGTTCTTC. It translates to CASSEGQGSYNEQFF.